One sample yielded the 20 T cell receptor beta chains listed below, sequenced in a study of cytomegalovirus exposure and HLA in healthy donors (dated 2017 in TCRdb). To prepare the library, the immunoSEQ multiplex PCR assay was applied. For the multiplex PCR, a mixture combining 60 forward primers for TCR Vbeta segments and 13 reverse primers for TCR Jbeta segments was used. Imported from immuneACCESS, the table was reduced by TCRdb to in-frame sequences with V and J called. These copies leave out some clones; in studies compared against another copy, an unresolved V gene accounts for under half, and the cause of the remainder is not known. For this sample the table gives 100,000 to 150,000 clones, of which about 71% were detected only once. The ten largest clones add up to 2.6% of the sample. The sequencing input was PBMCs. These receptor sequences come from a woman aged 55-70 years in good health and CMV-seropositive.

This chain connects TRBV4-1 to TRBJ1-4, with 7 bases aligning to TRBD1. Per the germline V gene, CDR1 is MGHRA and CDR2 is YSYEKL. This CDR3 region has 16 residues. Trimming at V came to 4 bases and at J to 7 bases, leaving 12 bases not matched to a gene. CDR3: CASSRGATGAGEKLFF. The CDR3 nucleotides are TGCGCCAGCAGCCGGGGAGCCACAGGGGCGGGTGAAAAACTGTTTTTT.

This clone was counted only a few times. The V and J genes are TRBV5-1 and TRBJ1-5, with TRBD1 matching over 8 bases. Germline V gene data show CDR1 as SGHRS and CDR2 as YFSETQ. V lost 2 bases to trimming and J lost 5 bases; unmatched junction nucleotides: 3. The CDR3 contains 14 residues. The CDR3 sequence is CASSFGTGDQPQHF. The CDR3 nucleotides read TGCGCCAGCAGCTTCGGGACAGGTGATCAGCCCCAGCATTTT.

The J gene is TRBJ1-4, the V gene TRBV19; D is uncertain. CDR1 and CDR2 (germline): LNHDA, SQIVND (reference sequence). CDR3 length: 14 amino acids. V dropped 8 bases and J dropped 5 bases, with 15 bases sitting between them. CDR3 residues: CASGSRRKNEKLFF. The CDR3 nucleotides are TGTGCCAGTGGGAGTCGACGGAAGAATGAAAAACTGTTTTTT.

The rearrangement joins TRBV9 to TRBJ2-3; D perhaps matches TRBD2 (5 bases). CDR1 and CDR2 from the germline V gene are SGDLS and YYNGEE. This CDR3 region has 14 residues. V lost 2 bases, J lost 4 bases, and 11 bases lay in between. In nucleotides, the CDR3 is TGTGCCAGCAGCGTGCCGGGGTCTGCAGATACGCAGTATTTT. Amino acid sequence: CASSVPGSADTQYF.

This clone came up a few times. V is TRBV27 and J is TRBJ2-7; maybe TRBD1 (6 bases). V shed 3 bases and J shed 3 bases, with 12 bases lying between them. This CDR3 has 14 residues. Germline CDR1 and CDR2: MNHEY and SMNVEV (reference sequence). CDR3 DNA sequence: TGTGCCAGCAGTTTCCAGGGGAACCTCTACGAGCAGTACTTC. Translated: CASSFQGNLYEQYF.

This clone was counted a single time. The sample holds other DNA sequences that translate to the same CDR3. The chain joins TRBV20-1 to TRBJ1-1; D remains ambiguous. Trimming took 5 bases from V and 0 from J, leaving 4 bases between them. The CDR3 extends over 11 amino acids. The V gene's germline CDR1 is DFQATT and CDR2 SNEGSKA (reference sequence). CDR3 region: CSARLNTEAFF. DNA for the CDR3: TGCAGTGCTCGTCTGAACACTGAAGCTTTCTTT.

This clone was counted a few times. This chain links TRBV7-8 with TRBJ1-1, with D possibly TRBD1 on 6 matching bases. CDR1 SGHVS and CDR2 FQNEAQ come from the germline V gene. V was clipped by 0 bases and J by 10 bases, with 18 bases between them. This CDR3 contains 15 residues. The CDR3, as DNA: TGTGCCAGCAGCTTAGCGAGGGGGACCTCCCGGGGAGCTTTCTTT. Its translation is CASSLARGTSRGAFF.

This clone was counted between two and nine times. V is TRBV5-1 and J is TRBJ2-2; D is perhaps TRBD2 (7 bases). Trimming cost V 1 base and J 4 bases, with 14 bases left between them. Germline CDR1 is SGHRS and CDR2 is YFSETQ. This CDR3 region has 16 residues. The CDR3 region has the DNA TGCGCCAGCAGCTTGTTGGGGGGGCCCAGCACCGGGGAGCTGTTTTTT. This codes for CASSLLGGPSTGELFF.

The CDR3 region has the DNA TGCGCCAGCAGCCCCCTACAGGGGAACACCGGGGAGCTGTTTTTT. The encoded protein is CASSPLQGNTGELFF. This rearrangement joins TRBV5-1 to TRBJ2-2, with D maybe TRBD1 (6 bases). Germline V lookup: CDR1 SGHRS, CDR2 YFSETQ. This CDR3 has 15 residues. Deletions cut 4 bases from V and 1 base from J, with 11 bases between.

The genes are TRBV6-5 and TRBJ2-5, with 7 bases matching TRBD2. Judging by the DNA end, TRBJ2-7 fits better; the J call may be wrong. This CDR3 contains 14 residues. Germline CDR1 reads MNHEY; CDR2 reads SVGAGI. CDR3: CASSYSGVAGEQYF. CDR3 coding DNA: TGTGCCAGCAGTTACTCCGGGGTAGCGGGCGAGCAGTACTTC.

This chain uses TRBV2 with TRBJ2-3; TRBD2 aligns across 8 bases. Germline V CDR1 and CDR2: SNHLY, FYNNEI. The CDR3 runs to 12 residues. V gave up 5 bases and J gave up 8 bases; unmatched junction bases: 3. The CDR3, as DNA: TGTGCCAGCAGTCGGACTAGCAGTACGCAGTATTTT. Its protein product is CASSRTSSTQYF.

The chain combines TRBV19 with TRBJ2-2; 7 nucleotides agree with TRBD2. The germline gives CDR1 LNHDA, CDR2 SQIVND (reference sequence). The length of the CDR3 is 15 residues. V gave up 2 bases and J gave up 5 bases; unmatched junction bases: 5. The DNA of the CDR3 is TGTGCCAGTAGTATACCTGGGGGAGGGACCGGGGAGCTGTTTTTT. Protein: CASSIPGGGTGELFF.

This clone showed up just a few times. The chain recombines TRBV5-6 with TRBJ2-5, with 11 bases aligning to TRBD2. Germline V gene data show CDR1 as SGHDT and CDR2 as YYEEEE. The V and J ends lost 4 bases and 3 bases, in that order; junction bases with no gene match: 2. The length of the CDR3 is 14 residues. CDR3 DNA: TGTGCCAGCAGCAAGACTAGCGGGGAAGAGACCCAGTACTTC. Protein product: CASSKTSGEETQYF.

This chain uses TRBV6-5 with TRBJ2-3, with TRBD2 matching over 9 bases. CDR3 size: 15 residues. V shed 4 bases, J shed 2 bases, and the junction held 4 bases outside the gene matches. Germline values: CDR1 MNHEY, CDR2 SVGAGI. Here the CDR3 reads CASSWGLAVTDTQYF. DNA of the CDR3: TGTGCCAGCAGTTGGGGACTAGCCGTCACAGATACGCAGTATTTT.

The chain employs TRBV10-3 and TRBJ1-2; TRBD1 aligns across 9 bases. The CDR3 contains 15 residues. Germline V gene sequence: CDR1 ENHRY, CDR2 SYGVKD. J gave up 5 bases and V 4 bases, and 8 bases lay outside the gene matches. The CDR3 bases are TGTGCCATCAGTGGGGGGGGACAGGGACATTATGGCTACACCTTC. Translating it yields CAISGGGQGHYGYTF.

The rearrangement links TRBV5-1 to TRBJ1-1; 7 positions match TRBD1. Germline lookup yields CDR1 SGHRS and CDR2 YFSETQ. The trim removed 4 bases at V and 6 bases at J, leaving 15 bases unmatched. CDR3 size: 16 residues. CDR3: CASSAGQTHWEAEAFF. The DNA for the CDR3 is TGCGCCAGCAGCGCGGGACAGACACATTGGGAGGCTGAAGCTTTCTTT.

This rearrangement joins TRBV11-2 to TRBJ2-5, with D possibly being TRBD1 (5 bases). The DNA end is a closer match to TRBJ2-7, so the J assignment may be wrong. Per the germline V gene, CDR1 is SGHAT and CDR2 is FQNNGV. The CDR3 consists of 12 residues. The chain's CDR3 is CASSYQGDEQYF. The CDR3 DNA follows: TGTGCCAGCAGCTATCAGGGTGACGAGCAGTACTTC.

The V call is TRBV29-1, the J call TRBJ2-5; 10 bases are shared with TRBD2. V gave up 5 bases and J gave up 0 bases; unmatched junction bases: 6. Germline values: CDR1 SQVTM, CDR2 ANQGSEA. CDR3 size: 15 residues. This chain's CDR3 is CSVRLAGAYQETQYF. For the CDR3, the DNA is TGCAGCGTTCGGCTAGCGGGGGCCTACCAAGAGACCCAGTACTTC.

The J gene is TRBJ1-6, the V gene TRBV5-4; 9 bases line up with TRBD1. The junction had 5 bases not matched to a gene; V was cut back by 4 bases and J by 6 bases. Germline V gene sequence: CDR1 SGHNT, CDR2 YYREEE (reference sequence). The CDR3 totals 15 residues. Here the CDR3 DNA reads TGTGCCAGCAGCCCGGGGACAGGGACTAATTCACCCCTCCACTTT. This translates into CASSPGTGTNSPLHF.

Remarks on this clone: An end of the junction differs from the germline gene, which may be a read error. The rearrangement links TRBV5-1 to TRBJ2-1; weak D call: TRBD2 (5 bases). The CDR3 runs to 12 residues. The germline CDR1 and CDR2 sequences are SGHRS and YFSETQ. The CDR3 DNA is TGCACCAGCAGTAACAGAGGGAGTGAGCAGTTCTTC. Protein: CTSSNRGSEQFF.